This TCR beta chain is drawn from a study of neurological immune-mediated disorders. This clonotype occurred many times. The target antigen is unknown. 5'RACE generated cDNA with 10-nucleotide random UMIs. From the 5' RACE reads, TCRdb called clonotypes with MiXCR, one entry per CDR3 protein. The sample contains about 38,000 distinct CDR3 sequences, roughly 4.8% of which appear only once. Broader study findings: It was HTLV-1-associated myelopathy that showed the most TCR clonal expansion, while multiple sclerosis showed the least, falling below healthy controls. No expanded-clone CDR3 amino acid sequence recurred across subjects, suggesting private TCR-beta repertoires.

The sorted-subset TCR libraries were prepared using 1 million CD4+ or CD8+ T cells as the starting material. Sequenced sample: CD4+ T cells from blood. This TCR was recovered from a man younger than 35 in good health.

CDR3 region: CSAEDRLNYGYTF. The DNA of the CDR3 is TGCAGTGCCGAGGACAGGCTGAACTATGGCTACACCTTC. The chain couples TRBV20-1 to TRBJ1-2; 7 bases are shared with TRBD1. V was pared by 6 bases and J by 2 bases, with 6 bases of the junction left unmatched. The CDR3 sequence is 13 residues long. The V gene's germline CDR1 is DFQATT and CDR2 SNEGSKA (reference sequence).